These 5 T cell receptor beta chains originate from one sample sequenced in a study of regulatory T cells in long-lasting Graves disease. Time point reported: newly diagnosed GD, antithyroid drugs for less than 3 months. Following extraction of RNA from PBMCs, that RNA was used to make the TCR library. Arm-PCR with iRepertoire HTBI primers amplified the CDR3 regions for these TCR beta libraries. TCRdb itself ran the multiplex PCR reads through MiXCR, one entry per CDR3 protein. The sample lists 450,000 to 500,000 distinct CDR3 sequences; around 15% were seen once. The sample was also reused in another study, on T cells in Graves' hyperthyroidism and ophthalmopathy.

This specimen consisted of peripheral blood mononuclear cells (PBMCs), obtained at new diagnosis, from a patient treated with antithyroid drugs. The receptors shown here come from a man between 35 and 55 years old with Graves disease.

This clonotype was recorded many times. The chain employs TRBV20-1 and TRBJ2-7; the match to TRBD2 covers 11 bases. The germline CDR1 and CDR2 sequences are DFQATT and SNEGSKA (reference sequence). V shed 0 bases, J shed 6 bases, and the junction held 16 bases outside the gene matches. CDR3 length: 18 residues. The CDR3 bases are TGCAGTGCTAGAGATGGGAGGCTACTAGCGGGAGCTCCAGGCGAGCAGTACTTC. It yields the protein CSARDGRLLAGAPGEQYF.

The rearrangement joins TRBV19 to TRBJ1-4; weak D call: TRBD1 (5 bases). The CDR3 totals 14 residues. In germline, CDR1 is LNHDA, CDR2 SQIVND (reference sequence). V shed 10 bases and J shed 0 bases, with 12 bases lying between them. CDR3 sequence: CATRGDATNEKLFF. DNA for the CDR3: TGTGCCACCCGGGGCGATGCAACTAATGAAAAACTGTTTTTT.

Many counts were recorded for this clonotype. The CDR3 region has the DNA TGTGCCAGCAGCTGGGACTTCTACGAGCAGTACTTC. Protein product: CASSWDFYEQYF. This chain connects TRBV7-9 to TRBJ2-7; a weak D match, TRBD2 (6 bases). Germline CDR1 SEHNR, CDR2 FQNEAQ (reference sequence). Trimming took 4 bases from V and 3 from J, leaving 7 bases between them. The CDR3 has 12 amino acids.

This clonotype was seen at least ten times. The chain couples TRBV12-3 or TRBV12-4 to TRBJ2-3; the D gene could be TRBD1 or TRBD2 (5 bases each). The CDR3 is 16 amino acids. The ends were cut back, 3 bases at V and 0 bases at J, with 13 bases in the middle. The CDR3 protein is CASSFQGVRSTDTQYF. For the CDR3, the DNA is TGTGCCAGCAGTTTTCAGGGAGTGAGAAGCACAGATACGCAGTATTTT.

The chain joins TRBV28 to TRBJ2-1; D possibly matches TRBD1 or TRBD2 (5 bases each). V dropped 10 bases and J dropped 8 bases, with 15 bases sitting between them. This CDR3 region has 12 residues. CDR1 MDHEN and CDR2 SYDVKM come from the germline V gene. The CDR3, as DNA: TGTGCCACCAACATCCTGGGGGATGAGCAGTTCTTC. Encoded protein: CATNILGDEQFF.